Shown below are 19 T cell receptor beta chains from a single sample sequenced in a study of cytomegalovirus exposure and HLA in healthy donors. The PCR was carried out with 60 Vbeta primers and 13 Jbeta primers. The method was immunoSEQ multiplex PCR; TCRdb's version includes in-frame clones alone and lacks a portion of them. The table records around 170,000 clones, roughly 80% of them present only once. Specimen: PBMCs. The receptor source for this set is a man aged 35 to 55 in good health and CMV-seropositive.

The J gene is TRBJ1-1, the V gene TRBV4-3; D is unclear. This CDR3 region has 13 residues. The V end lost 0 bases, the J end lost 3 bases, and 5 bases lay between the germline ends. The germline CDR1 and CDR2 sequences are LGHNA and YSLEER. CDR3 region: CASSQEGDTEAFF. CDR3 DNA sequence: TGCGCCAGCAGCCAAGAGGGAGACACTGAAGCTTTCTTT.

The V gene is TRBV27, the J gene TRBJ2-5; a possible D gene is TRBD1 (6 bases). CDR1 and CDR2 from the germline V gene are MNHEY and SMNVEV (reference sequence). V was cut by 8 bases and J by 5 bases, with 21 bases left in between. This CDR3 is built from 15 residues. The CDR3 bases are TGTGCCAGCGCCCAGGCTTGGGGGCGGTCGGAGACCCAGTACTTC. Translated: CASAQAWGRSETQYF.

The rearrangement joins TRBV2 to TRBJ1-5, with D possibly matching TRBD1 (6 bases). This CDR3 comprises 14 residues. Per germline, CDR1 SNHLY and CDR2 FYNNEI. The V end lost 3 bases, the J end lost 4 bases, and 10 bases lay between the germline ends. The CDR3 here is CASSDRGANQPQHF. Here the CDR3 DNA reads TGTGCCAGCAGTGACAGGGGTGCAAATCAGCCCCAGCATTTT.

V usage is TRBV4-1 and J usage is TRBJ2-3, with TRBD2 matching 8 bases. With 4 bases clipped from V and 1 base from J, the junction kept 7 bases outside the gene matches. Germline loops: CDR1 MGHRA, CDR2 YSYEKL. CDR3 size: 16 residues. Here the CDR3 reads CASSLPSRGGTDTQYF. As DNA, the CDR3 is TGCGCCAGCAGCCTGCCTTCGCGGGGGGGCACAGATACGCAGTATTTT.

Written as DNA, the CDR3 is TGTGCCTGGAGTGTATTGCGGGCGGGCAATCAGCCCCAGCATTTT. Protein: CAWSVLRAGNQPQHF. The chain is built from TRBV30 and TRBJ1-5; no definite D call. Trimming stripped 0 bases from V and 2 bases from J, with 11 bases between. The CDR3 has 15 amino acids. Germline assignment: CDR1 GTSNPN and CDR2 SVGIG (reference sequence).

This clone came up once. The rearrangement uses TRBV7-6 and TRBJ2-7, with no clear D. The V gene's germline CDR1 is SGHVS and CDR2 FNYEAQ. V was pared by 1 base and J by 6 bases, with 10 bases between. There are 13 residues in the CDR3. In DNA form, the CDR3 reads TGTGCCAGCAGCTTAGATCAGGCTGGCGAGCAGTACTTC. Translating it yields CASSLDQAGEQYF.

For the CDR3, the DNA is TGTGCCAGCAGCCTTAGACGAGGAGGGGAGACCCAGTACTTC. Protein sequence: CASSLRRGGETQYF. V usage is TRBV9 and J usage is TRBJ2-5, with D perhaps matching TRBD2 (6 bases). The CDR3 has 14 amino acids. Germline assignment: CDR1 SGDLS and CDR2 YYNGEE. The V end lost 4 bases, the J end lost 5 bases, and 15 bases lay between the germline ends. Filled out from reference TRBV9 and TRBJ2-5, the complete variable domain reads DSGVTQTPKHLITATGQRVTLRCSPRSGDLSVYWYQQSLDQGLQFLIQYYNGEERAKGNILERFSAQQFPDLHSELNLSSLELGDSALYFCASSLRRGGETQYFGPGTRLLVL.

There are a few counts of this clone. The rearrangement links TRBV9 to TRBJ1-6; tentatively, D is TRBD1 (6 bases). Trimming cost V 3 bases and J 10 bases, with 14 bases left between them. Germline V lookup: CDR1 SGDLS, CDR2 YYNGEE. The CDR3 spans 14 residues. The CDR3, as DNA: TGTGCCAGCAGCGGGAACAGGCAGGGGTCACCCCTCCACTTT. It translates to CASSGNRQGSPLHF.

The chain employs TRBV7-6 and TRBJ1-5; 9 bases are a match to TRBD1. The CDR3 is 14 amino acids. V was pared by 5 bases and J by 7 bases, with 6 bases of the junction left unmatched. Germline V CDR1 and CDR2: SGHVS, FNYEAQ. CDR3 loop: CASSQQGAGQPQHF. The CDR3 DNA reads as TGTGCCAGCAGCCAACAGGGGGCAGGGCAGCCCCAGCATTTT.

The J gene is TRBJ2-7, the V gene TRBV13; 7 bases fit TRBD1. Germline V gives CDR1 PRHDT, CDR2 FYEKMQ (reference sequence). The CDR3 sequence is 14 residues long. Trimming removed 2 bases from V and 6 bases from J; junction bases left unmatched: 7. CDR3 amino acids: CASSLRSGTAEQYF. As DNA, the CDR3 is TGTGCCAGCAGCTTAAGGTCCGGGACAGCCGAGCAGTACTTC. Full variable domain (outside the CDR3, taken from reference TRBV13 and TRBJ2-7): AAGVIQSPRHLIKEKRETATLKCYPIPRHDTVYWYQQGPGQDPQFLISFYEKMQSDKGSIPDRFSAQQFSDYHSELNMSSLELGDSALYFCASSLRSGTAEQYFGPGTRLTVT.

J is TRBJ1-2 and V is TRBV30, with no clear D. CDR1 is GTSNPN and CDR2 is SVGIG in the germline V gene (reference sequence). This CDR3 has 12 amino acids. Trimming cost V 8 bases and J 6 bases, with 16 bases left between them. The CDR3 DNA sequence: TGTGCCGGACTTTCAGTAGGACATGGCTACACCTTC. Its translation: CAGLSVGHGYTF.

The rearrangement links TRBV11-2 to TRBJ1-5, with D uncertain. Between the trimmed V and J ends, which lost 5 bases and 6 bases, there was a span of 11 bases. Germline V gene data show CDR1 as SGHAT and CDR2 as FQNNGV. The CDR3 length is 13 residues. CDR3 DNA sequence: TGTGCCAGCAGCGACGGGGTTCGTCAGCCCCAGCATTTT. Translated: CASSDGVRQPQHF.

This clone was found a few times. The V and J genes are TRBV9 and TRBJ2-7; 8 nucleotides agree with TRBD2. CDR3 length equals 14 residues. Germline-derived CDR1 and CDR2 are SGDLS and YYNGEE. V shed 4 bases, J shed 2 bases, and the junction held 5 bases outside the gene matches. In DNA form, the CDR3 reads TGTGCCAGCAGCATCGGGGGGGATACCTACGAGCAGTACTTC. This translates into CASSIGGDTYEQYF.

The chain uses TRBV5-6 and TRBJ2-2; tentatively, D is TRBD2 (6 bases). This CDR3 region has 14 residues. From germline, CDR1 is SGHDT and CDR2 YYEEEE. Trimming removed 3 bases at V and 5 bases at J, with 11 bases between. The CDR3 protein is CASSWGGDTGELFF. The CDR3 nucleotides read TGTGCCAGCAGCTGGGGCGGGGATACCGGGGAGCTGTTTTTT.

This clone was seen a few times. The chain employs TRBV30 and TRBJ1-4; 10 bases are shared with TRBD1. The CDR3 runs 12 residues. With 8 bases clipped from V and 5 bases from J, the junction kept 2 bases outside the gene matches. CDR1 is GTSNPN and CDR2 is SVGIG in the germline V gene (reference sequence). CDR3 in DNA: TGTGCCGGGGACAGGGGAAATGAAAAACTGTTTTTT. Translated: CAGDRGNEKLFF. Full variable domain (rest looked up from reference TRBV30 and TRBJ1-4): SQTIHQWPATLVQPVGSPLSLECTVEGTSNPNLYWYRQAAGRGLQLLFYSVGIGQISSEVPQNLSASRPQDRQFILSSKKLLLSDSGFYLCAGDRGNEKLFFGSGTQLSVL.

The genes are TRBV7-9 and TRBJ1-2; 7 bases line up with TRBD1. CDR1 is SEHNR and CDR2 is FQNEAQ in the germline V gene (reference sequence). Germline trimming cut 3 bases from V and 0 bases from J; bases unmatched to any gene: 7. This CDR3 contains 16 residues. The CDR3 here is CASSLAQGESNYGYTF. As DNA, the CDR3 is TGTGCCAGCAGCTTGGCGCAGGGGGAGTCTAACTATGGCTACACCTTC.

A few counts support this clone. The junction departs from the called germline gene at one end, perhaps through a read error. The V gene is TRBV7-9, the J gene TRBJ2-7, with 7 bases matching TRBD1. Germline CDR1 is SEHNR and CDR2 is FQNEAQ (reference sequence). This CDR3 is built from 15 residues. The CDR3 DNA is TGTTCCAGCAGCCCATCCCAGACAGGGACCTACGAGCAGTACTTC. It specifies CSSSPSQTGTYEQYF.

In this sample, this clone turned up a few times. The chain combines TRBV9 with TRBJ2-5; unclear D gene. V was pared by 0 bases and J by 4 bases, with 13 bases between. The CDR3 loop spans 15 amino acids. Germline V lookup: CDR1 SGDLS, CDR2 YYNGEE. In DNA, the CDR3 is TGTGCCAGCAGCGTAGGTAACCGCTGGGCAGAGACCCAGTACTTC. Its protein is CASSVGNRWAETQYF.

The chain links TRBV11-2 to TRBJ1-5, with TRBD1 matching 7 bases. Germline loops: CDR1 SGHAT, CDR2 FQNNGV. Trimming cost V 3 bases and J 2 bases; bases outside gene matches: 4. The CDR3 runs 15 residues. CDR3 loop: CASSLRQGGNQPQHF. The CDR3 bases are TGTGCCAGCAGCTTGAGACAGGGTGGCAATCAGCCCCAGCATTTT.